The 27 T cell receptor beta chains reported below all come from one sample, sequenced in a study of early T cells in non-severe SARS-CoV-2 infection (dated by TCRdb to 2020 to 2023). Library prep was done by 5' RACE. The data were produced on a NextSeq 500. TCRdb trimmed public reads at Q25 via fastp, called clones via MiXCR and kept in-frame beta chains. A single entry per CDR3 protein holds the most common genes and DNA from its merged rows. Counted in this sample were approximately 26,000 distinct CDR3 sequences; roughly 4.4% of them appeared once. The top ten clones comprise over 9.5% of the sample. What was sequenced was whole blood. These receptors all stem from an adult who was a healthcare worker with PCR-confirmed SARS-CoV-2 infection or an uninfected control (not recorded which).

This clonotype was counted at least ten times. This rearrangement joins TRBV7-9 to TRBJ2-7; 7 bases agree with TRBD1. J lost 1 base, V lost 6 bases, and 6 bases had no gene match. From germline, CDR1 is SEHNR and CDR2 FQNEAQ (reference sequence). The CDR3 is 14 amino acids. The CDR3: CASSSDRASYEQYF. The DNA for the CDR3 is TGTGCCAGCAGTTCCGACAGGGCATCCTACGAGCAGTACTTC. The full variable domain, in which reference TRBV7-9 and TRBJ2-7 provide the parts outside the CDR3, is DTGVSQNPRHKITKRGQNVTFRCDPISEHNRLYWYRQTLGQGPEFLTYFQNEAQLEKSRLLSDRFSAERPKGSFSTLEIQRTEQGDSAMYLCASSSDRASYEQYFGPGTRLTVT.

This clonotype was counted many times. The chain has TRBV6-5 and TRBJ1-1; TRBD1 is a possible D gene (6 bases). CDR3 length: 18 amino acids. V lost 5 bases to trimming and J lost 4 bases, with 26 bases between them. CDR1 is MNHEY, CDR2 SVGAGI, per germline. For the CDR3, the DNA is TGTGCCAGCAGTGAAGTACCGGGACACTCACCGAGTGGCACTGAAGCTTTCTTT. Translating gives CASSEVPGHSPSGTEAFF.

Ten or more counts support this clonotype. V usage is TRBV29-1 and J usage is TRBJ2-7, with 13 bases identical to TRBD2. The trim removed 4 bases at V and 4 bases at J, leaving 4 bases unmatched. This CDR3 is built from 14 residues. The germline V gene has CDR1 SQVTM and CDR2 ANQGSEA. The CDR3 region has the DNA TGCAGCGTTGCAGGACTAGCGGGAGCTTACGAGCAGTACTTC. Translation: CSVAGLAGAYEQYF.

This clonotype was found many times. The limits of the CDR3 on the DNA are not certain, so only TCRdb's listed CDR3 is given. The CDR3 protein is CASSKARVAPPGSCFF. The chain uses TRBV21-1 and TRBJ2-2. TRBV21-1 counts as a pseudogene. The CDR3 is 16 amino acids in total, end residues counted.

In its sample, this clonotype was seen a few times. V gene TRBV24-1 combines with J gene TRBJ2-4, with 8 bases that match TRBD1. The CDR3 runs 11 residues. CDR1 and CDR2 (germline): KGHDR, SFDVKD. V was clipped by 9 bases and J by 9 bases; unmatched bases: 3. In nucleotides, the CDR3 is TGTGCCACCCAGGGGGCGGGCATTCAGTACTTC. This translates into CATQGAGIQYF.

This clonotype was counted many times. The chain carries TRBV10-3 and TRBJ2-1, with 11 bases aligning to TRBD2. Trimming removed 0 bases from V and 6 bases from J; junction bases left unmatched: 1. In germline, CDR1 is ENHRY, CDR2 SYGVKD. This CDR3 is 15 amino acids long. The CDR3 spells CAISESTSGTNEQFF. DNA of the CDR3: TGTGCCATCAGTGAGTCGACTAGCGGGACCAATGAGCAGTTCTTC.

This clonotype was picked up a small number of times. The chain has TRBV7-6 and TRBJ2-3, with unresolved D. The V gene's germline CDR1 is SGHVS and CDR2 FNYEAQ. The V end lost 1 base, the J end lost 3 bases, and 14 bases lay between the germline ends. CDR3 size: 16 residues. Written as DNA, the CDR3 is TGTGCCAGCAGCTTAGAGAGCAGGCTGGGGACAGATACGCAGTATTTT. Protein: CASSLESRLGTDTQYF.

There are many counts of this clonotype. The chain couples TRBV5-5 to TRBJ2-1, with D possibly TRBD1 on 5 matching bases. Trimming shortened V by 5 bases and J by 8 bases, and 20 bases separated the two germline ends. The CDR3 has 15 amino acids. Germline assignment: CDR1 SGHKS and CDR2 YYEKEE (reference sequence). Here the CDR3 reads CASRIGQGLFYEQFF. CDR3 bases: TGTGCCAGCAGAATTGGGCAGGGTCTCTTCTATGAGCAGTTCTTC.

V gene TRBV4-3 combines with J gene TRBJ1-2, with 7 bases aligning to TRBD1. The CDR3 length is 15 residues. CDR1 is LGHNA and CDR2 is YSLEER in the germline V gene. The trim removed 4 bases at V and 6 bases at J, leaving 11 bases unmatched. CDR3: CASSRSSGTDDGYTF. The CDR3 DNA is TGCGCCAGCAGCCGGAGCTCCGGGACAGACGATGGCTACACCTTC.

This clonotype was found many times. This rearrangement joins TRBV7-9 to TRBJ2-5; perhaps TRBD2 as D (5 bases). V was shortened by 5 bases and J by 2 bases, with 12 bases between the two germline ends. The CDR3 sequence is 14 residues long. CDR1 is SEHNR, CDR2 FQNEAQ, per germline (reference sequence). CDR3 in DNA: TGTGCCAGCAGCATAGGAGGTAATCAAGAGACCCAGTACTTC. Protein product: CASSIGGNQETQYF.

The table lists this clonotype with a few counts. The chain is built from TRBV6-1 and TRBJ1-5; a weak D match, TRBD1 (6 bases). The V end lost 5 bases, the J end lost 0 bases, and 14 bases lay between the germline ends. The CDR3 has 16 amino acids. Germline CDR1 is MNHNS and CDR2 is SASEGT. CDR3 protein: CASSPWTEYSNQPQHF. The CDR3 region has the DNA TGTGCCAGCAGTCCCTGGACAGAGTATAGCAATCAGCCCCAGCATTTT.

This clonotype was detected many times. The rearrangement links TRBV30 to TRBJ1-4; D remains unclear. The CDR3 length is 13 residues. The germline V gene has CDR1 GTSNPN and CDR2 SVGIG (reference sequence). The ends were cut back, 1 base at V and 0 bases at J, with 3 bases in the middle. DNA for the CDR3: TGTGCCTGGAGTGGCGCAACTAATGAAAAACTGTTTTTT. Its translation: CAWSGATNEKLFF. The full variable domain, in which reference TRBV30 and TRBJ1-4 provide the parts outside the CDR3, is SQTIHQWPATLVQPVGSPLSLECTVEGTSNPNLYWYRQAAGRGLQLLFYSVGIGQISSEVPQNLSASRPQDRQFILSSKKLLLSDSGFYLCAWSGATNEKLFFGSGTQLSVL.

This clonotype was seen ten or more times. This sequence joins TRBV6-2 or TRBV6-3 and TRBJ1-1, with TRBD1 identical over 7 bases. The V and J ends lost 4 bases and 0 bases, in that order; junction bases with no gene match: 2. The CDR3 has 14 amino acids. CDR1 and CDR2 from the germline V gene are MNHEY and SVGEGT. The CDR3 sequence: CASSWQGVNTEAFF. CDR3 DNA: TGTGCCAGCAGTTGGCAGGGGGTGAACACTGAAGCTTTCTTT.

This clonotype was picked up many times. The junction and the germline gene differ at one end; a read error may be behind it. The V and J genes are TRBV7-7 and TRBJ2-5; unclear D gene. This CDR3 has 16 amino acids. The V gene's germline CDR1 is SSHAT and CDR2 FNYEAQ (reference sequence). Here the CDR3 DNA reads TGTGCTAGCAGCCCCCGACCTCAACCGAACCCGGAGACCCAGTACTTC. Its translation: CASSPRPQPNPETQYF.

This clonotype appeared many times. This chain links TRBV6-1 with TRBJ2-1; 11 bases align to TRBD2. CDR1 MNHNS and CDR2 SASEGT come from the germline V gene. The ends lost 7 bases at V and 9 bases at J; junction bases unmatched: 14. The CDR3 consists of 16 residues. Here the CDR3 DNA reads TGTGCCAGCATCGTCCGATTACTAGCGGGAGAGGGTGAGCAGTTCTTC. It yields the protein CASIVRLLAGEGEQFF.

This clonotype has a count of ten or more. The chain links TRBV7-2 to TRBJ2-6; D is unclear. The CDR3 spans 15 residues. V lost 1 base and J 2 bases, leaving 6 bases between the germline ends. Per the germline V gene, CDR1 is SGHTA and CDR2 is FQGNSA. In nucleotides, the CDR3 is TGTGCCAGCAGCTTAGGGGTTGCTGGGGCCAACGTCCTGACTTTC. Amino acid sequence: CASSLGVAGANVLTF.

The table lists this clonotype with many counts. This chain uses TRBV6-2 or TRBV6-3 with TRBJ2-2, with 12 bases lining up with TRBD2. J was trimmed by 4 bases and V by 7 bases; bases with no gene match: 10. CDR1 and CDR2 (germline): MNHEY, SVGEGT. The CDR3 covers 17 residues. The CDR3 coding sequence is TGTGCCAGCATTATGACTAGCGGGAGATTTGGCACCGGGGAGCTGTTTTTT. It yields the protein CASIMTSGRFGTGELFF.

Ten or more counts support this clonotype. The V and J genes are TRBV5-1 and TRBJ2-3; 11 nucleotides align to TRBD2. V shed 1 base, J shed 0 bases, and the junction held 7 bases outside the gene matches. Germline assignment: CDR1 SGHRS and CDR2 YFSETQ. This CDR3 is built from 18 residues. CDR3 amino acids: CASSLWGLAETSTDTQYF. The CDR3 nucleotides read TGCGCCAGCAGCTTGTGGGGACTAGCGGAAACTAGCACAGATACGCAGTATTTT. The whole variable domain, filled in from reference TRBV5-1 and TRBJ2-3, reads KAGVTQTPRYLIKTRGQQVTLSCSPISGHRSVSWYQQTPGQGLQFLFEYFSETQRNKGNFPGRFSGRQFSNSRSEMNVSTLELGDSALYLCASSLWGLAETSTDTQYFGPGTRLTVL.

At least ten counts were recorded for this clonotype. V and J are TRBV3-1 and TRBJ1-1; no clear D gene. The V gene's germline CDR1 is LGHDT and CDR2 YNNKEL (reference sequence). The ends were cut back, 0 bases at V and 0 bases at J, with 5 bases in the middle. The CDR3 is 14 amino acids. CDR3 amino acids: CASSQEQMNTEAFF. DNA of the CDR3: TGTGCCAGCAGCCAAGAACAGATGAACACTGAAGCTTTCTTT.

The CDR3 reads CASSQSGTGKNEQFF. The CDR3, as DNA: TGCGCCAGCAGTCAATCAGGGACAGGGAAAAATGAGCAGTTCTTC. The V gene is TRBV23-1, the J gene TRBJ2-1, with 9 bases identical to TRBD1. TRBV23-1 is designated an ORF whose function remains uncertain. The V gene end was trimmed by 0 bases and the J gene end by 7 bases; junction bases not matched to a gene: 4. The CDR3 covers 15 residues.

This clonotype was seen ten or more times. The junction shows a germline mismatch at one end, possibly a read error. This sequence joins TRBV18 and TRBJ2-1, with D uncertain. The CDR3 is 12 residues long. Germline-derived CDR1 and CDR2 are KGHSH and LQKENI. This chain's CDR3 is CASSSPPAPGFF. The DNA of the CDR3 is TGTGCCAGCTCATCACCCCCAGCCCCGGGGTTCTTC. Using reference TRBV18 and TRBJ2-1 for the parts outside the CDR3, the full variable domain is NAGVMQNPRHLVRRRGQEARLRCSPMKGHSHVYWYRQLPEEGLKFMVYLQKENIIDESGMPKERFSAEFPKEGPSILRIQQVVRGDSAAYFCASSSPPAPGFFGPGTRLTVL.

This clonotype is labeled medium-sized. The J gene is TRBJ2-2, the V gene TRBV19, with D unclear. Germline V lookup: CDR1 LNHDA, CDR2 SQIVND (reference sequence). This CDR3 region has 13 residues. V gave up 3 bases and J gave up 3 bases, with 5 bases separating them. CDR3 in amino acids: CASSIGYTGELFF. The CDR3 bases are TGTGCCAGTAGTATTGGGTACACCGGGGAGCTGTTTTTT.

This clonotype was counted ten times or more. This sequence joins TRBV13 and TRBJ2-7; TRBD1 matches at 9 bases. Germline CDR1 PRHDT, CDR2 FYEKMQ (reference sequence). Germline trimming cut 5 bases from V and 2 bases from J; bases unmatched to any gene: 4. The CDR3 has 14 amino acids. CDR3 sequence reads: CASSTGQGPYEQYF. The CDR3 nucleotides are TGTGCCAGCAGCACGGGACAGGGACCCTACGAGCAGTACTTC.

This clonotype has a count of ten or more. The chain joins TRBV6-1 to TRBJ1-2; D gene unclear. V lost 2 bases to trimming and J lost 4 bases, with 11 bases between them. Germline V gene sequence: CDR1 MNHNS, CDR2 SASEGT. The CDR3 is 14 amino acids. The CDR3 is CASSEIRAGYGYTF. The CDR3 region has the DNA TGTGCCAGCAGTGAAATACGGGCCGGCTATGGCTACACCTTC.

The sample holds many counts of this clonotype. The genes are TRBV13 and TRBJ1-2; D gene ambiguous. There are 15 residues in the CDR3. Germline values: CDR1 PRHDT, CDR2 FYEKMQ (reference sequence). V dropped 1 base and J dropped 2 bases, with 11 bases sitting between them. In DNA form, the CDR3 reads TGTGCCAGCAGCTTAGTTGACGGGAAGAACTATGGCTACACCTTC. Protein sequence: CASSLVDGKNYGYTF.

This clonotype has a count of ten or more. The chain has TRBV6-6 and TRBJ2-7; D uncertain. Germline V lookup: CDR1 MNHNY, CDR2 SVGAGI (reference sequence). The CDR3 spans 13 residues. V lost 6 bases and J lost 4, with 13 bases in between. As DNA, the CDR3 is TGTGCCAGCAGCCGAACCGGAAGATACGAGCAGTACGTC. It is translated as CASSRTGRYEQYV.

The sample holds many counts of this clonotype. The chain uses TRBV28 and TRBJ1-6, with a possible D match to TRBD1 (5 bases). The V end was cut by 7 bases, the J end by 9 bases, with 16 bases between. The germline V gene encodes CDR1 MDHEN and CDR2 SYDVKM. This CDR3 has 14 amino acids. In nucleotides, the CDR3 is TGTGCCAGCACCCTACAGCGGGGGGGTTCACCCCTCCACTTT. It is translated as CASTLQRGGSPLHF.